This T cell receptor (beta chain) comes out of a study of blood T cell repertoires in COVID-19. About the research overall: PBMCs, B-cell-depleted T cells, or T cells were the source of the cDNA or gDNA that made up the material.

CDR3 length equals 11 residues. From germline, CDR1 is ENHRY and CDR2 SYGVKD. The V segment lost 11 bases and the J segment 5 bases; nucleotides outside the gene matches: 5. Authors' methods: From reference gene primer amplification, estimates of nucleated cell counts were derived. The table came from immunoSEQ multiplex PCR; TCRdb's copy has only in-frame clones and leaves some out. V and J calls and clone size follow that table, whereas D and trimming were derived from the DNA. Of hundreds of thousands of clones listed, 70% to 90% are singletons. The material sequenced was PBMCs or T cells enriched from blood (not recorded which). The clonotype was recovered from a woman in her 30s who had recovered from COVID-19. V is TRBV10-3 and J is TRBJ2-7; TRBD2 aligns across 8 bases. In nucleotides, the CDR3 is TGTGCCGTCGGGGGGGCGAACGAGCAGTACTTC. This gives the protein CAVGGANEQYF.